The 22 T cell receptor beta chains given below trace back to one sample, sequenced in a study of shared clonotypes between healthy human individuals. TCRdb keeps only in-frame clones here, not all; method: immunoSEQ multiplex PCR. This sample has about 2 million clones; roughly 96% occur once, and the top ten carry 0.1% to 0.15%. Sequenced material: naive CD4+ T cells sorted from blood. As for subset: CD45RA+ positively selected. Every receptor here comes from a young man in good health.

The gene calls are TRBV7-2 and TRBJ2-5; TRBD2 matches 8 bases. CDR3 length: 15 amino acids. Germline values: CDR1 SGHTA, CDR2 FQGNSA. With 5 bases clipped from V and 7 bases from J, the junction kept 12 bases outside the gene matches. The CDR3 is CASSLGLAGGWTQYF. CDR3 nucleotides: TGTGCCAGCAGCCTAGGACTAGCCGGGGGGTGGACCCAGTACTTC.

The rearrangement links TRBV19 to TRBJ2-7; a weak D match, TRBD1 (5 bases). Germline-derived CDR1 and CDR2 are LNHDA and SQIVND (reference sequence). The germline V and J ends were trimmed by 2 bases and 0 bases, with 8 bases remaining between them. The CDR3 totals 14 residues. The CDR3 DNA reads TGTGCCAGTAGTATAAACAGGCCCTCCTACGAGCAGTACTTC. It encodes CASSINRPSYEQYF.

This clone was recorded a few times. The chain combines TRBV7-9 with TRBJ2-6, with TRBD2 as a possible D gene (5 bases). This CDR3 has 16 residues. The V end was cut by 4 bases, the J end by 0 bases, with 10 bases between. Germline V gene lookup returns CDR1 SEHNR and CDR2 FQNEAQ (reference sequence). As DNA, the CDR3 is TGTGCCAGCAGCTCCATTGGGAGCTCTGGGGCCAACGTCCTGACTTTC. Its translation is CASSSIGSSGANVLTF.

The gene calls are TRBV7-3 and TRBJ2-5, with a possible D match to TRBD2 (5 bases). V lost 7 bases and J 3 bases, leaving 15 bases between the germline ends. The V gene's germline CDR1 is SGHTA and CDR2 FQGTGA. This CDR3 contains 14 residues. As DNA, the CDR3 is TGTGCCAGCATCATAGGACTGGAAAAAGAGACCCAGTACTTC. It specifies CASIIGLEKETQYF.

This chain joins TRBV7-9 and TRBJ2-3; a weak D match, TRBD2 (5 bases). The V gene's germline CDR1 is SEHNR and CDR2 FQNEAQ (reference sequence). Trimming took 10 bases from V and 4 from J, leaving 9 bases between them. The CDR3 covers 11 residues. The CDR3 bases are TGTGCCATTTCGGAGGCAGATACGCAGTATTTT. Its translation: CAISEADTQYF.

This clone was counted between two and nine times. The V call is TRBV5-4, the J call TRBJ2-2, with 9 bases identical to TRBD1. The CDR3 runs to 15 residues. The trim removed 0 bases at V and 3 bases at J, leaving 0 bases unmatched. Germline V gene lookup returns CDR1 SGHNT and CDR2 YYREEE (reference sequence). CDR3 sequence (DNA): TGTGCCAGCAGCTTGGGGGACAGGGACACCGGGGAGCTGTTTTTT. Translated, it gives CASSLGDRDTGELFF.

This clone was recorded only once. The CDR3 DNA follows: TGTGCCAGCCAAGAGGGGGGGGCTTCTAATTCACCCCTCCACTTT. Residues: CASQEGGASNSPLHF. This chain joins TRBV28 and TRBJ1-6, with TRBD1 as a possible D gene (6 bases). The CDR3 runs to 15 residues. Germline loops: CDR1 MDHEN, CDR2 SYDVKM. V lost 8 bases and J lost 6, with 17 bases in between. Complete variable domain (other parts from reference TRBV28 and TRBJ1-6): DVKVTQSSRYLVKRTGEKVFLECVQDMDHENMFWYRQDPGLGLRLIYFSYDVKMKEKGDIPEGYSVSREKKERFSLILESASTNQTSMYLCASQEGGASNSPLHFGNGTRLTVT.

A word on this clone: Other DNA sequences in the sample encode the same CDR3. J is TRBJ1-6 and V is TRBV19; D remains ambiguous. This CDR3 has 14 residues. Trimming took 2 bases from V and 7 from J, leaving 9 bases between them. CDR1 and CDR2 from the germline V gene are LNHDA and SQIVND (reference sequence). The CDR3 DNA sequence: TGTGCCAGTAGTATATCTTCCGGCAATTCACCCCTCCACTTT. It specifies CASSISSGNSPLHF.

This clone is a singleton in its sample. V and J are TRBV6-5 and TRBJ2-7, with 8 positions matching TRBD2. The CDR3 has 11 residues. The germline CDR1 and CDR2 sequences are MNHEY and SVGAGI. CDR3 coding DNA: TGTGCTATCGGGAGGGGCTACGAGCAGTACTTC. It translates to CAIGRGYEQYF.

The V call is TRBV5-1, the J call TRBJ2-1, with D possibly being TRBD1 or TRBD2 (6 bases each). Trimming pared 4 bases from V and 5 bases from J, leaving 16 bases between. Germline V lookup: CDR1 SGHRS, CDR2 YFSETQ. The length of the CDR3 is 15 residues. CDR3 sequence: CASSKQPGEDNEQFF. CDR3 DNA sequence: TGCGCCAGCAGCAAACAACCAGGGGAGGACAATGAGCAGTTCTTC.

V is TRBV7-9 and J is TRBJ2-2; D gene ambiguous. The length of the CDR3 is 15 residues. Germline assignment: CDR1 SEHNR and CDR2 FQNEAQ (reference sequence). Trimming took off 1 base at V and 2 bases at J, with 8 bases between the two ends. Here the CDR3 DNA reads TGTGCCAGCAGCTTAGTACAGCTTAACACCGGGGAGCTGTTTTTT. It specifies CASSLVQLNTGELFF.

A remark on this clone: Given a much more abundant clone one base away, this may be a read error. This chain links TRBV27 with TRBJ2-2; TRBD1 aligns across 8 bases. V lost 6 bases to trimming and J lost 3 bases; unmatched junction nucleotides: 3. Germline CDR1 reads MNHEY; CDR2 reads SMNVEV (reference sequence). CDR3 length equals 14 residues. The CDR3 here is CASSGQGDTGELFF. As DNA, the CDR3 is TGTGCCAGCAGCGGACAGGGAGACACCGGGGAGCTGTTTTTT.

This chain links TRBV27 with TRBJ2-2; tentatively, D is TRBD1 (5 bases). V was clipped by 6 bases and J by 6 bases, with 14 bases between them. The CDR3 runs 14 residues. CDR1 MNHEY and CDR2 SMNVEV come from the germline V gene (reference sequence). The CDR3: CASRIRGDAGELFF. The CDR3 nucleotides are TGTGCCAGCAGAATTAGGGGCGACGCCGGGGAGCTGTTTTTT.

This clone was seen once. CDR3 region: CASSRGGAKGNSPLHF. CDR3 nucleotides: TGTGCCAGTAGCCGCGGGGGCGCGAAGGGTAATTCACCCCTCCACTTT. This chain joins TRBV19 and TRBJ1-6; possible D gene TRBD1, 6 bases. V lost 6 bases and J lost 6, with 18 bases in between. Germline CDR1 LNHDA, CDR2 SQIVND (reference sequence). The CDR3 loop spans 16 amino acids.

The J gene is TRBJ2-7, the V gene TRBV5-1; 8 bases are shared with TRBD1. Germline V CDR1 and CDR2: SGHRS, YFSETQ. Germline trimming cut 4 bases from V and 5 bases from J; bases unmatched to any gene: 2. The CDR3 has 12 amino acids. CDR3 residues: CASSPDRDEQYF. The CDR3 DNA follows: TGCGCCAGCAGCCCGGACAGGGACGAGCAGTACTTC.

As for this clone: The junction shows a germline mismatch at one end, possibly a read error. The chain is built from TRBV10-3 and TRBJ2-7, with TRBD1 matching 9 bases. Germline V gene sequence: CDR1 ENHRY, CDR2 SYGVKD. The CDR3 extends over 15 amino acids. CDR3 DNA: TGTGCCATCAGGGAAGGGGACAGGGCTGTCTCCCAGGCCCTCTTC. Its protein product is CAIREGDRAVSQALF.

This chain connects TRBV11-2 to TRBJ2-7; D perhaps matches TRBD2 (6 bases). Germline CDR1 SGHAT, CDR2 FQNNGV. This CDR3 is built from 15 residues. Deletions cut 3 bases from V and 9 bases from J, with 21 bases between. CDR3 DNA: TGTGCCAGCAGCTTTCCGGGCCGGTTGCGGGGAGTGCAGTACTTC. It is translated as CASSFPGRLRGVQYF.

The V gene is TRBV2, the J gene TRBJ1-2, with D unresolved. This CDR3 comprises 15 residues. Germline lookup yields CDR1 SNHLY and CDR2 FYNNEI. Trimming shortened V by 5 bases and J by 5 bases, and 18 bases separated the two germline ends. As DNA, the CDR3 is TGTGCCAGCAGTTCCCATGGATCCGGTGGGTATGGCTACACCTTC. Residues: CASSSHGSGGYGYTF.

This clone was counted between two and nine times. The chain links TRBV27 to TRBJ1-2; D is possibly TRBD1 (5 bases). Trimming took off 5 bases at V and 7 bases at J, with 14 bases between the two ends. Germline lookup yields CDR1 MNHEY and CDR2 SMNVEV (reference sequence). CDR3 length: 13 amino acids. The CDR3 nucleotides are TGTGCCAGCAGTAGAATGCAGGGCGGTGGCTACACCTTC. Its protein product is CASSRMQGGGYTF.

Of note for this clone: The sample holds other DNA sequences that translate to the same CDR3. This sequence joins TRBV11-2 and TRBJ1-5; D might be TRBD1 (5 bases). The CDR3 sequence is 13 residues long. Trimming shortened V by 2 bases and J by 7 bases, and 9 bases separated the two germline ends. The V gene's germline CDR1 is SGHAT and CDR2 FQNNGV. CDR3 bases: TGTGCCAGCAGCTTATCGGGGGGGCAGCCCCAGCATTTT. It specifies CASSLSGGQPQHF.

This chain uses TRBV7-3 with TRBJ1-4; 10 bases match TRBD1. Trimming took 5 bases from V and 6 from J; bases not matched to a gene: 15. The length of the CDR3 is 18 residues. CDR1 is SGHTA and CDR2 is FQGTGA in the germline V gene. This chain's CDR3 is CASSHPGQGLQRDEKLFF. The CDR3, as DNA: TGTGCCAGCAGCCACCCGGGACAGGGGCTCCAAAGGGATGAAAAACTGTTTTTT.

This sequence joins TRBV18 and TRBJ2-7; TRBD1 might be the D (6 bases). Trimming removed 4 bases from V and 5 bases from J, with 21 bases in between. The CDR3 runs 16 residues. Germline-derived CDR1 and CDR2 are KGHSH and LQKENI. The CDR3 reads CASSLSVQGINNEQYF. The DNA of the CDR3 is TGTGCCAGCTCACTGAGTGTCCAGGGGATAAACAACGAGCAGTACTTC. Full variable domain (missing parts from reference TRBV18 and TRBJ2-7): NAGVMQNPRHLVRRRGQEARLRCSPMKGHSHVYWYRQLPEEGLKFMVYLQKENIIDESGMPKERFSAEFPKEGPSILRIQQVVRGDSAAYFCASSLSVQGINNEQYFGPGTRLTVT.